One sample yielded the 23 T cell receptor beta chains listed below, sequenced in a study of cytotoxic CD8 clonotypes in ibrutinib-treated CLL. Profiled with immunoSEQ multiplex PCR; TCRdb holds only in-frame clones, not every one. The sample gives approximately 280,000 clones, around 77% of which show up once; about 5% is in the top ten. The sample consisted of PBMCs, taken at disease progression, from a patient treated with ibrutinib. The receptor set was obtained from a human donor with chronic lymphocytic leukemia.

The chain links TRBV15 to TRBJ2-7; 7 nucleotides line up with TRBD1. The CDR3 length is 16 residues. The J segment lost 2 bases and the V segment lost 1 base, leaving 8 bases of the junction unmatched. Germline V gene lookup returns CDR1 LNHNV and CDR2 YYDKDF (reference sequence). DNA for the CDR3: TGTGCCACCAGCAGAGCCTTGTGGGACAGTGCCTACGAGCAGTACTTC. Translated: CATSRALWDSAYEQYF.

The chain employs TRBV15 and TRBJ2-1; D is possibly TRBD2 (5 bases). The V end was cut by 0 bases, the J end by 0 bases, with 18 bases between. Germline loops: CDR1 LNHNV, CDR2 YYDKDF (reference sequence). The CDR3 contains 19 residues. The CDR3 DNA is TGTGCCACCAGCAGAGATTTGGCCCTAGGTGGGAGCTCCTACAATGAGCAGTTCTTC. Translation gives CATSRDLALGGSSYNEQFF.

V gene TRBV10-3 combines with J gene TRBJ1-5; the D gene is possibly TRBD1 (5 bases). V shed 4 bases and J shed 6 bases, with 10 bases lying between them. The germline gives CDR1 ENHRY, CDR2 SYGVKD. This CDR3 is 13 amino acids long. CDR3 sequence: CAISVGGAQPQHF. As DNA, the CDR3 is TGTGCCATCAGTGTCGGGGGTGCTCAGCCCCAGCATTTT.

The J gene is TRBJ1-2, the V gene TRBV9, with TRBD1 matching over 7 bases. This CDR3 region has 17 residues. CDR1 SGDLS and CDR2 YYNGEE come from the germline V gene. The V gene end was trimmed by 0 bases and the J gene end by 6 bases; junction bases not matched to a gene: 14. CDR3 coding DNA: TGTGCCAGCAGCGTAGATGACAGGGTTCCAATTACGAATGGCTACACCTTC. Translated, it gives CASSVDDRVPITNGYTF.

The CDR3 bases are TGTGCCAGCAGCGGAACCTATGGCTACACCTTC. This translates into CASSGTYGYTF. This rearrangement joins TRBV5-4 to TRBJ1-2; D is ambiguous. Deletions cut 4 bases from V and 4 bases from J, with 5 bases between. This CDR3 contains 11 residues. Germline-derived CDR1 and CDR2 are SGHNT and YYREEE (reference sequence).

The V gene is TRBV2, the J gene TRBJ2-7; unclear D gene. The germline gives CDR1 SNHLY, CDR2 FYNNEI. V was clipped by 5 bases and J by 0 bases, with 8 bases between them. The CDR3 extends over 13 amino acids. The CDR3 protein is CASSKDASYEQYF. CDR3 DNA sequence: TGTGCCAGCAGTAAGGATGCCTCCTACGAGCAGTACTTC.

The chain recombines TRBV29-1 with TRBJ2-3; 7 bases match TRBD2. Germline CDR1 and CDR2: SQVTM and ANQGSEA. The junction had 12 bases not matched to a gene; V was cut back by 0 bases and J by 6 bases. The CDR3 runs to 16 residues. The CDR3 sequence: CSVEDPGGGIRDTQYF. The CDR3 DNA follows: TGCAGCGTTGAAGACCCGGGGGGAGGGATTCGGGATACGCAGTATTTT.

J is TRBJ2-1 and V is TRBV27; 11 nucleotides line up with TRBD2. The germline V gene encodes CDR1 MNHEY and CDR2 SMNVEV (reference sequence). J gave up 10 bases and V 6 bases, and 11 bases lay outside the gene matches. This CDR3 spans 15 amino acids. The CDR3 protein is CASSYSGRGNYEQFF. The DNA for the CDR3 is TGTGCCAGCAGCTATAGCGGGAGGGGCAACTACGAGCAGTTCTTC.

V gene TRBV28 combines with J gene TRBJ1-2; 9 bases are shared with TRBD1. V lost 6 bases and J lost 4; bases outside the gene matches: 9. This CDR3 spans 15 amino acids. The germline V gene has CDR1 MDHEN and CDR2 SYDVKM. The CDR3 region is CASSPQGARFYGYTF. The DNA of the CDR3 is TGTGCCAGCAGCCCACAGGGGGCAAGATTCTATGGCTACACCTTC.

The CDR3 here is CASLTGGGGTYEQYF. DNA of the CDR3: TGTGCCAGCCTTACCGGGGGAGGTGGAACCTACGAGCAGTACTTC. The V gene is TRBV28, the J gene TRBJ2-7; possibly TRBD2 for D (6 bases). The CDR3 covers 15 residues. Germline V gene lookup returns CDR1 MDHEN and CDR2 SYDVKM. Trimming removed 8 bases from V and 2 bases from J, with 19 bases in between.

The V and J genes are TRBV11-3 and TRBJ2-1; TRBD2 aligns across 12 bases. Germline V lookup: CDR1 SGHNT, CDR2 YENEEA. The V and J ends lost 5 bases and 5 bases, in that order; junction bases with no gene match: 4. This CDR3 is built from 15 residues. In DNA, the CDR3 is TGTGCCAGCAGCGTGACTAGCGGGAGAAACAATGAGCAGTTCTTC. This translates into CASSVTSGRNNEQFF.

V is TRBV12-1 and J is TRBJ1-3; whether TRBD1, the table's D call, matches the DNA was not checked. TRBV12-1 is annotated as a pseudogene. The CDR3 covers 17 residues. CDR3: CASSLLRTGDSGNTIYF. CDR3 DNA sequence: TGTGCCAGCAGCTTACTTCGGACAGGAGACTCTGGAAACACCATATATTTT.

The V gene is TRBV19, the J gene TRBJ1-5; D is unclear. The CDR3 has 12 amino acids. Trimming shortened V by 5 bases and J by 10 bases, and 12 bases separated the two germline ends. Germline-derived CDR1 and CDR2 are LNHDA and SQIVND (reference sequence). The CDR3 region is CASSRDRKPQHF. The CDR3 DNA reads TGTGCCAGTAGTCGTGACCGAAAACCCCAGCATTTT. Full variable domain (missing parts from reference TRBV19 and TRBJ1-5): DGGITQSPKYLFRKEGQNVTLSCEQNLNHDAMYWYRQDPGQGLRLIYYSQIVNDFQKGDIAEGYSVSREKKESFPLTVTSAQKNPTAFYLCASSRDRKPQHFGDGTRLSIL.

The genes are TRBV19 and TRBJ1-1; no clear D gene. The length of the CDR3 is 14 residues. V lost 1 base and J 5 bases, leaving 11 bases between the germline ends. CDR1 is LNHDA and CDR2 is SQIVND in the germline V gene (reference sequence). CDR3 sequence: CASSIGTGKTEAFF. DNA for the CDR3: TGTGCCAGTAGTATAGGGACCGGGAAGACTGAAGCTTTCTTT.

The chain has TRBV29-1 and TRBJ2-5; TRBD2 is a possible D gene (6 bases). The ends were cut back, 3 bases at V and 5 bases at J, with 13 bases in the middle. The germline V gene encodes CDR1 SQVTM and CDR2 ANQGSEA. This CDR3 is built from 13 residues. The CDR3 DNA follows: TGCAGCGTTGATATTTGGGGGAGGGAGACCCAGTACTTC. Amino acids: CSVDIWGRETQYF.

This chain joins TRBV5-1 and TRBJ2-2, with 8 bases lining up with TRBD1. V was clipped by 1 base and J by 4 bases; unmatched bases: 6. The CDR3 loop spans 16 amino acids. Germline V gene data show CDR1 as SGHRS and CDR2 as YFSETQ. The CDR3 spells CASSLQGQGSTGELFF. The CDR3 DNA sequence: TGCGCCAGCAGCTTGCAAGGACAGGGATCCACCGGGGAGCTGTTTTTT.

This clone appeared a single time. The V and J genes are TRBV2 and TRBJ1-3; a weak D match, TRBD1 (5 bases). V was clipped by 4 bases and J by 3 bases, with 7 bases between them. The CDR3 is made up of 13 amino acids. Germline V gives CDR1 SNHLY, CDR2 FYNNEI. The CDR3 DNA reads TGTGCCAGCAGTGGAGGGGTTGGAAACACCATATATTTT. As protein: CASSGGVGNTIYF.

This chain uses TRBV11-2 with TRBJ2-7; TRBD1 matches at 8 bases. This CDR3 is built from 14 residues. In germline, CDR1 is SGHAT, CDR2 FQNNGV. V gave up 1 base and J gave up 3 bases; unmatched junction bases: 2. The CDR3 DNA is TGTGCCAGCAGCTTAGCTGGGACAGGCTACGAGCAGTACTTC. Residues: CASSLAGTGYEQYF.

This chain uses TRBV30 with TRBJ1-2; 8 nucleotides line up with TRBD1. The germline CDR1 and CDR2 sequences are GTSNPN and SVGIG (reference sequence). After removal of 2 bases from V and 6 bases from J, the junction contained 2 bases not matched to a gene. The CDR3 runs 12 residues. The CDR3 sequence: CAWSPQGDGYTF. Written as DNA, the CDR3 is TGTGCCTGGAGTCCACAGGGGGATGGCTACACCTTC.

V usage is TRBV6-6 and J usage is TRBJ2-7; D uncertain. V dropped 6 bases and J dropped 3 bases, with 21 bases sitting between them. This CDR3 has 16 amino acids. Germline V gene sequence: CDR1 MNHNY, CDR2 SVGAGI (reference sequence). CDR3 sequence (DNA): TGTGCCAGCAGCAACCACCGTACAGTATCGGACTACGAGCAGTACTTC. As protein: CASSNHRTVSDYEQYF.

V gene TRBV18 combines with J gene TRBJ1-6; the match to TRBD1 covers 9 bases. Per the germline V gene, CDR1 is KGHSH and CDR2 is LQKENI. The CDR3 has 15 residues. The trim removed 3 bases at V and 7 bases at J, leaving 4 bases unmatched. As DNA, the CDR3 is TGTGCCAGCTCACCGCGGGACAGGGCAAATTCACCCCTCCACTTT. Encoded protein: CASSPRDRANSPLHF.

The chain joins TRBV4-2 to TRBJ2-7; D is uncertain. From germline, CDR1 is LGHNA and CDR2 YNFKEQ. V was trimmed by 5 bases and J by 6 bases, leaving 14 bases between them. The CDR3 is made up of 13 amino acids. The CDR3 nucleotides read TGTGCCAGCAGCTCTCCGCCAGGTTCCGAGCAGTACTTC. This translates into CASSSPPGSEQYF.

This chain uses TRBV15 with TRBJ2-5; no definite D call. V was pared by 5 bases and J by 4 bases, with 14 bases between. The CDR3 covers 14 residues. CDR1 LNHNV and CDR2 YYDKDF come from the germline V gene (reference sequence). This CDR3 is CATSEAARLETQYF. CDR3 sequence (DNA): TGTGCCACCAGCGAGGCCGCGAGACTAGAGACCCAGTACTTC. Filled out from reference TRBV15 and TRBJ2-5, the complete variable domain reads DAMVIQNPRYQVTQFGKPVTLSCSQTLNHNVMYWYQQKSSQAPKLLFHYYDKDFNNEADTPDNFQSRRPNTSFCFLDIRSPGLGDTAMYLCATSEAARLETQYFGPGTRLLVL.